This is a list of T cell receptor beta chains from one sample in a study of shared clonotypes between healthy human individuals. The assay was immunoSEQ multiplex PCR, and TCRdb's table has in-frame clones only and misses some. The sample has 2,500,000 or so clones; over 85% are singletons. Sequenced sample: naive CD4+ T cells sorted from blood. The origin of the receptors is a man aged 18 to 29 in good health. CDR3s include the opening cysteine and the closing phenylalanine or tryptophan. A D gene is named only where the DNA matches it firmly. Not all rows give a size; the values are once, few, many and, for expanded clones, a class.

v_call: TRBV19
d_call: TRBD1
j_call: TRBJ2-7
clone_size: -
cdr3_aa: CASRGQGSEQYF
cdr3_nt: TGTGCCAGTAGGGGACAGGGGAGCGAGCAGTACTTC

v_call: TRBV6-6
d_call: -
j_call: TRBJ2-7
clone_size: once
cdr3_aa: CASSHLGGYEQYF
cdr3_nt: TGTGCCAGCAGTCACCTAGGGGGTTACGAGCAGTACTTC

v_call: TRBV2
d_call: TRBD1
j_call: TRBJ1-2
clone_size: -
cdr3_aa: CASSEGTGNYGYTF
cdr3_nt: TGTGCCAGCAGTGAAGGGACAGGGAACTATGGCTACACCTTC

v_call: TRBV28
d_call: -
j_call: TRBJ2-7
clone_size: -
cdr3_aa: CASSFWQYEQYF
cdr3_nt: TGTGCCAGCAGTTTTTGGCAATACGAGCAGTACTTC

v_call: TRBV30
d_call: -
j_call: TRBJ1-2
clone_size: -
cdr3_aa: CAWSVQGLDGYTF
cdr3_nt: TGTGCCTGGAGTGTTCAGGGGTTGGATGGCTACACCTTC

v_call: TRBV28
d_call: -
j_call: TRBJ1-3
clone_size: -
cdr3_aa: CASSPDSNSGNTIYF
cdr3_nt: TGTGCCAGCAGCCCGGACAGTAACTCTGGAAACACCATATATTTT

v_call: TRBV5-1
d_call: -
j_call: TRBJ2-1
clone_size: -
cdr3_aa: CASSSGQTSSYNEQFF
cdr3_nt: TGCGCCAGCAGCTCCGGACAGACGAGCTCCTACAATGAGCAGTTCTTC

v_call: TRBV5-8
d_call: -
j_call: TRBJ1-3
clone_size: -
cdr3_aa: CASSLSTKDSGNTIYF
cdr3_nt: TGTGCCAGCAGCTTGTCGACGAAAGACTCTGGAAACACCATATATTTT

v_call: TRBV7-9
d_call: -
j_call: TRBJ1-3
clone_size: -
cdr3_aa: CASTLRPRNTIYF
cdr3_nt: TGTGCCAGCACTCTACGGCCCCGAAACACCATATATTTT

v_call: TRBV5-6
d_call: -
j_call: TRBJ2-2
clone_size: -
cdr3_aa: CASSLQGWGTGELFF
cdr3_nt: TGTGCCAGCAGCCTACAGGGTTGGGGCACCGGGGAGCTGTTTTTT

v_call: TRBV6-6
d_call: TRBD2
j_call: TRBJ2-7
clone_size: -
cdr3_aa: CASSYWAAGGLYEQYF
cdr3_nt: TGTGCCAGCAGTTACTGGGCAGCGGGAGGGCTATACGAGCAGTACTTC

v_call: TRBV4-1
d_call: TRBD1
j_call: TRBJ1-3
clone_size: once
cdr3_aa: CASSPRRDRASGNTIYF
cdr3_nt: TGCGCCAGCAGCCCTCGCCGGGACAGGGCCTCTGGAAACACCATATATTTT

v_call: TRBV6-6
d_call: TRBD2
j_call: TRBJ2-4
clone_size: -
cdr3_aa: CASSYMTSGVSIQYF
cdr3_nt: TGTGCCAGCAGTTACATGACTAGCGGGGTGTCCATTCAGTACTTC

v_call: TRBV6-5
d_call: -
j_call: TRBJ2-7
clone_size: -
cdr3_aa: CASKRTHGGSYEQYF
cdr3_nt: TGTGCCAGCAAGCGAACCCATGGGGGCTCCTACGAGCAGTACTTC

v_call: TRBV5-4
d_call: -
j_call: TRBJ2-5
clone_size: -
cdr3_aa: CASSLESTRGFSETQYF
cdr3_nt: TGTGCCAGCAGCTTGGAGTCTACGAGGGGATTCTCAGAGACCCAGTACTTC

v_call: TRBV5-1
d_call: TRBD2
j_call: TRBJ2-7
clone_size: -
cdr3_aa: CASSYSGDFSYEQYF
cdr3_nt: TGCGCCAGCAGCTATAGCGGGGATTTCTCCTACGAGCAGTACTTC

v_call: TRBV6-1
d_call: -
j_call: TRBJ2-3
clone_size: -
cdr3_aa: CASREPGLSTDTQYF
cdr3_nt: TGTGCCAGCAGAGAACCGGGACTCAGCACAGATACGCAGTATTTT

v_call: TRBV5-1
d_call: TRBD2
j_call: TRBJ2-1
clone_size: -
cdr3_aa: CASSLVTSGARGDEQFF
cdr3_nt: TGCGCCAGCAGCTTGGTTACTAGCGGGGCCCGCGGGGATGAGCAGTTCTTC

v_call: TRBV19
d_call: -
j_call: TRBJ1-1
clone_size: -
cdr3_aa: CASSRRNTEAFF
cdr3_nt: TGTGCCAGTAGCAGGAGAAACACTGAAGCTTTCTTT